These 26 T cell receptor beta chains were all obtained from the same sample, sequenced in a study of T-cell memory formation after mild COVID-19. Using its own MiXCR run on the 5' RACE reads, TCRdb lists one record per CDR3 protein. The data show a few hundred thousand distinct CDR3 sequences, 20% to 25% seen once. The sequenced material came from PBMCs or a T cell subset sorted from them (not recorded which). The receptors derive from a man aged 18 to 29 who had mild COVID-19 (a few samples of this study predate the infection). Cell type and time point are not known.

This clonotype was counted only a few times. The chain is built from TRBV12-3 or TRBV12-4 and TRBJ1-2; the D gene is possibly TRBD1 (5 bases). With 3 bases removed from V and 5 bases from J, the gap between germline ends came to 7 bases. The CDR3 sequence is 12 residues long. The CDR3, as DNA: TGTGCCAGCAGTTTCGGGGCTTATGGCTACACCTTC. Amino acids: CASSFGAYGYTF.

This rearrangement joins TRBV29-1 to TRBJ1-2; no clear D. CDR1 is SQVTM, CDR2 ANQGSEA, per germline. V was shortened by 0 bases and J by 5 bases, with 10 bases between the two germline ends. The CDR3 length is 13 residues. As DNA, the CDR3 is TGCAGCGTTGAAGATGGTGGGATGTATGGCTACACCTTC. Its translation: CSVEDGGMYGYTF.

The CDR3 DNA sequence: TGTGCCAGCAGTTTACAGGGGGGTCGAGATACGCAGTATTTT. Translating gives CASSLQGGRDTQYF. The chain links TRBV25-1 to TRBJ2-3; TRBD1 aligns across 8 bases. Germline V gives CDR1 MGHDK, CDR2 SYGVNS. J was trimmed by 5 bases and V by 5 bases; bases with no gene match: 6. The CDR3 contains 14 residues.

The CDR3: CASSSYGIQTYNEQFF. The DNA for the CDR3 is TGCGCCAGCAGCTCCTACGGGATCCAAACCTACAATGAGCAGTTCTTC. The chain employs TRBV5-1 and TRBJ2-1; a weak D match, TRBD2 (5 bases). V was clipped by 3 bases and J by 2 bases, with 15 bases between them. Looked up from germline, CDR1 is SGHRS and CDR2 is YFSETQ. The CDR3 has 16 residues.

This clonotype was observed a handful of times. J is TRBJ2-5 and V is TRBV7-2; 9 bases fit TRBD1. The CDR3 spans 15 residues. Per the germline V gene, CDR1 is SGHTA and CDR2 is FQGNSA. The junction had 9 bases not matched to a gene; V was cut back by 5 bases and J by 5 bases. CDR3 in amino acids: CASSQGTGSMETQYF. The CDR3 DNA sequence: TGTGCCAGCAGCCAAGGGACAGGGTCGATGGAGACCCAGTACTTC.

The chain is built from TRBV7-6 and TRBJ2-2, with TRBD2 identical over 11 bases. From germline, CDR1 is SGHVS and CDR2 FNYEAQ. Trimming removed 5 bases from V and 7 bases from J; junction bases left unmatched: 12. This CDR3 has 17 residues. The CDR3 region is CASSPGTSGRLFGELFF. The CDR3 DNA is TGTGCCAGCAGCCCCGGGACTAGCGGACGTCTCTTCGGGGAGCTGTTTTTT.

This clonotype was seen only a few times. The chain recombines TRBV5-5 with TRBJ2-5; perhaps TRBD2 as D (5 bases). This CDR3 comprises 13 residues. The V gene's germline CDR1 is SGHKS and CDR2 YYEKEE (reference sequence). Trimming shortened V by 4 bases and J by 3 bases, and 10 bases separated the two germline ends. CDR3 loop: CASSKDGKETQYF. The CDR3 DNA sequence: TGTGCCAGCAGCAAGGACGGGAAAGAGACCCAGTACTTC.

V and J are TRBV18 and TRBJ2-7; D unresolved. Germline lookup yields CDR1 KGHSH and CDR2 LQKENI. The CDR3 covers 16 residues. The V gene lost 0 bases and the J gene lost 4 bases, with 16 bases spanning the gap. The CDR3 spells CASSPPGSAQVYEQYF. In nucleotides, the CDR3 is TGTGCCAGCTCACCACCGGGGTCAGCGCAGGTATACGAGCAGTACTTC.

The rearrangement joins TRBV6-6 to TRBJ1-1, with a possible D match to TRBD1 (5 bases). Per the germline V gene, CDR1 is MNHNY and CDR2 is SVGAGI (reference sequence). The V end was cut by 0 bases, the J end by 1 base, with 9 bases between. This CDR3 contains 15 residues. The CDR3 DNA follows: TGTGCCAGCAGTTACTCCAGGGAGAGGAACACTGAAGCTTTCTTT. Protein sequence: CASSYSRERNTEAFF.

This clonotype was detected a few times. V usage is TRBV4-3 and J usage is TRBJ2-5; no clear D gene. The CDR3 has 15 residues. From germline, CDR1 is LGHNA and CDR2 YSLEER. Between the trimmed V and J ends, which lost 1 base and 3 bases, there was a span of 12 bases. The chain's CDR3 is CASSQVNLPKETQYF. The CDR3 DNA reads as TGCGCCAGCAGCCAAGTTAATCTACCCAAAGAGACCCAGTACTTC.

At least ten counts were recorded for this clonotype. V gene TRBV5-1 combines with J gene TRBJ2-5; D gene unclear. Trimming removed 0 bases from V and 0 bases from J, with 6 bases in between. CDR1 SGHRS and CDR2 YFSETQ come from the germline V gene. The CDR3 loop spans 14 amino acids. CDR3 in amino acids: CASSLGYNQETQYF. The CDR3 nucleotides are TGCGCCAGCAGCTTGGGTTACAACCAAGAGACCCAGTACTTC.

The genes are TRBV13 and TRBJ2-1, with D tentatively TRBD1 (5 bases). The V gene's germline CDR1 is PRHDT and CDR2 FYEKMQ (reference sequence). V lost 0 bases to trimming and J lost 8 bases, with 11 bases between them. The CDR3 covers 14 residues. Written as DNA, the CDR3 is TGTGCCAGCAGCTTAGGGGGGCTCCTTTATGAGCAGTTCTTC. Amino acids: CASSLGGLLYEQFF.

This rearrangement joins TRBV2 to TRBJ2-2; D gene unclear. The CDR3 totals 13 residues. Germline loops: CDR1 SNHLY, CDR2 FYNNEI. Trimming left V 5 bases short and J 4 bases short, with 8 bases between. CDR3 DNA: TGTGCCAGCAGTTGGGGATTCACCGGGGAGCTGTTTTTT. Translating gives CASSWGFTGELFF.

The chain is built from TRBV20-1 and TRBJ1-5; D not certain. The CDR3 is made up of 13 amino acids. Per germline, CDR1 DFQATT and CDR2 SNEGSKA (reference sequence). V lost 2 bases to trimming and J lost 1 base, with 6 bases between them. Here the CDR3 reads CSARIVSNQPQHF. Here the CDR3 DNA reads TGCAGTGCTAGAATCGTGAGCAATCAGCCCCAGCATTTT.

This clonotype was detected only a few times. The chain combines TRBV4-3 with TRBJ2-2; TRBD1 agrees at 7 bases. Germline V lookup: CDR1 LGHNA, CDR2 YSLEER. J lost 0 bases, V lost 3 bases, and 4 bases had no gene match. The CDR3 has 16 amino acids. This CDR3 reads CASSQTGQPNTGELFF. The DNA of the CDR3 is TGCGCCAGCAGCCAGACGGGACAGCCGAACACCGGGGAGCTGTTTTTT.

The rearrangement links TRBV7-6 to TRBJ1-5, with TRBD1 as a possible D gene (5 bases). V shed 5 bases and J shed 4 bases, with 18 bases lying between them. The germline gives CDR1 SGHVS, CDR2 FNYEAQ. The CDR3 has 16 amino acids. The CDR3: CASSPGSGPLNQPQHF. The CDR3 nucleotides are TGTGCCAGCAGCCCTGGGTCAGGGCCACTTAATCAGCCCCAGCATTTT.

The chain has TRBV6-5 and TRBJ2-7; 8 nucleotides align to TRBD1. With V trimmed by 5 bases and J by 4 bases, 10 bases remained unmatched. Germline V gene data show CDR1 as MNHEY and CDR2 as SVGAGI. This CDR3 is 15 amino acids long. The CDR3 sequence is CASSPSGTGRYEQYF. The CDR3 DNA sequence: TGTGCCAGCAGTCCATCCGGGACAGGAAGGTACGAGCAGTACTTC.

This clonotype was detected ten times or more. V is TRBV3-1 and J is TRBJ1-5, with 12 bases fitting TRBD1. The CDR3 contains 15 residues. J was trimmed by 7 bases and V by 5 bases; bases with no gene match: 6. CDR1 and CDR2 (germline): LGHDT, YNNKEL (reference sequence). CDR3 sequence: CASSWGQGARQPQHF. In DNA form, the CDR3 reads TGTGCCAGCAGCTGGGGACAGGGGGCGAGGCAGCCCCAGCATTTT.

In its sample, this clonotype was seen once. The genes are TRBV29-1 and TRBJ2-1, with D tentatively TRBD1 or TRBD2 (5 bases each). Germline CDR1 reads SQVTM; CDR2 reads ANQGSEA. The V end lost 7 bases, the J end lost 5 bases, and 15 bases lay between the germline ends. The CDR3 spans 13 residues. The CDR3 loop is CSANPGTHNEQFF. The CDR3 DNA is TGCAGCGCCAACCCAGGGACCCACAATGAGCAGTTCTTC.

This clonotype was observed a handful of times. The chain is built from TRBV5-1 and TRBJ2-7, with D maybe TRBD2 (5 bases). The ends were cut back, 0 bases at V and 3 bases at J, with 16 bases in the middle. The CDR3 extends over 16 amino acids. CDR1 is SGHRS, CDR2 YFSETQ, per germline. The CDR3 region is CASSLVSGEGIYEQYF. For the CDR3, the DNA is TGCGCCAGCAGCTTGGTGTCCGGGGAAGGGATCTACGAGCAGTACTTC.

This clonotype has only a few counts. The rearrangement joins TRBV5-1 to TRBJ2-7; tentative D call: TRBD2 (6 bases). Trimming stripped 9 bases from V and 4 bases from J, with 11 bases between. CDR1 and CDR2 (germline): SGHRS, YFSETQ. CDR3 length: 11 amino acids. The CDR3 loop is CANSGAYEQYV. The DNA for the CDR3 is TGCGCCAATTCGGGAGCTTACGAGCAGTACGTC.

V usage is TRBV7-9 and J usage is TRBJ2-4, with D perhaps matching TRBD1 (6 bases). Per germline, CDR1 SEHNR and CDR2 FQNEAQ (reference sequence). This CDR3 is 15 amino acids long. V was cut by 2 bases and J by 3 bases, with 11 bases left in between. The CDR3 region is CASSLSQGHKNIQYF. Here the CDR3 DNA reads TGTGCCAGCAGCTTATCGCAGGGGCACAAAAACATTCAGTACTTC.

DNA for the CDR3: TGTGCCAGCAGCTTGACCAGCGGGTCACCCAATGAGCAGTTCTTC. As protein: CASSLTSGSPNEQFF. The rearrangement uses TRBV7-3 and TRBJ2-1, with a possible D match to TRBD2 (6 bases). CDR3 length equals 15 residues. V was clipped by 3 bases and J by 6 bases, with 15 bases between them. CDR1 and CDR2 from the germline V gene are SGHTA and FQGTGA.

This clonotype occurred a few times. This chain uses TRBV4-1 with TRBJ2-7; no definite D call. The CDR3 has 16 amino acids. The germline V and J ends were trimmed by 1 base and 0 bases, with 13 bases remaining between them. The germline V gene has CDR1 MGHRA and CDR2 YSYEKL. The CDR3 bases are TGCGCCAGCAGCCAAGGGGCTTTCAGGAGCTCCTACGAGCAGTACTTC. Its translation is CASSQGAFRSSYEQYF.

J is TRBJ2-2 and V is TRBV5-1; tentative D call: TRBD1 (5 bases). Per germline, CDR1 SGHRS and CDR2 YFSETQ. CDR3 length: 15 residues. V was cut by 1 base and J by 3 bases, with 10 bases left in between. DNA for the CDR3: TGCGCCAGCAGCTTGTGGGGCGTGCACACCGGGGAGCTGTTTTTT. It codes for CASSLWGVHTGELFF.

This clonotype was seen more than once but under ten times. The CDR3 sequence is CASSSWTGPGGYTF. In nucleotides, the CDR3 is TGTGCCAGCAGCTCCTGGACGGGCCCTGGAGGCTACACCTTC. V is TRBV7-2 and J is TRBJ1-2; D is unclear. The CDR3 has 14 residues. The germline CDR1 and CDR2 sequences are SGHTA and FQGNSA. The V gene lost 4 bases and the J gene lost 8 bases, with 17 bases spanning the gap.